What follows describes a single TCR beta chain. Possible read error: a much larger clone is one base away. The record originates from a study of metastatic and nonmetastatic thyroid tumors. None of the patients had undergone any treatment ahead of thyroid surgery. Germline CDR1 LNHNV, CDR2 YYDKDF (reference sequence). Trimming stripped 0 bases from V and 5 bases from J, with 13 bases between. The CDR3 sequence is 16 residues long. From the PCR reads, TCRdb re-called clones with MiXCR. The sample yields some 38,000 clones, around a fifth seen once. The source material was blood. The gene calls are TRBV15 and TRBJ1-4; D call uncertain. This receptor was obtained from a female donor with papillary thyroid cancer or a benign thyroid nodule (not recorded which). Some clones in this sample may be carry-over from other donors' samples. The CDR3, as DNA: TGTGCCACCAGCAGAGATACCGGCAGCCCGAATGAAAAACTGTTTTTT. Its protein is CATSRDTGSPNEKLFF.